The source of this TCR beta chain is a study of blood T cell repertoires in COVID-19 (dated by TCRdb to 2018 to 2021). The study in broad terms: Collaborator samples came from the United States, Italy and Spain and covered acute and convalescent phases of COVID-19. The material from the prospective study consisted of cDNA or gDNA derived from T cells, B-cell-depleted T cells, or PBMCs. Subjects who had been exposed to COVID-19, were actively infected with it, or had recovered from it provided the deeply sampled blood TCRbeta repertoires that made up the dataset. A freely available public database, intended as a resource for researchers studying the immune response to SARS-CoV-2, is where the repertoires were released. The samples were drawn from two sources: the first 160 participants of the ongoing ImmuneRACE study, and 1,254 subjects contributed by 6 global collaborators. The sample metadata nearly always contained a de-identified subject ID, COVID-19 status, age in years and sex. Where available, HLA class I and class II types were taken from metadata supplied by the sample provider and were not determined by assay-based typing. The study at large found these results: The quantity of clinical and demographic metadata differed by source and by participant and was supplied without curation.

Relative to germline, V is 6 bases shorter and J is 7 bases shorter, with 22 bases between their ends. Based on the germline V gene (reference sequence), the CDR1 and CDR2 sequences are MNHEY and SMNVEV. The cysteine opens and the phenylalanine closes a CDR3 of 15 amino acids. Solely the CDR3 DNA is kept, with 45 bases framed from the first base. With regard to this clone: Its antigen has not been determined. The record has no base qualities; no much larger clone is one base away.

The collaborating institutions used their own protocols to collect whole blood in K2EDTA tubes. Collaborator samples were shipped for TCRbeta analysis as frozen whole blood, isolated PBMCs, or DNA extracted from either sample type. TCRbeta CDR3 regions were amplified from genomic DNA using the immunoSEQ Assay, a bias-controlled multiplex PCR. On the authors' methods: Within the assay, amplification of reference gene primers was used to estimate how many nucleated cells each sample contained. Sequence reads were collapsed and filtered to measure the absolute abundance of every unique TCRbeta CDR3 rearrangement. For each sample, productive Simpson clonality was calculated by taking the square root of Simpson's diversity index across productive rearrangements. Drawn from immuneACCESS, this table holds only the in-frame rearrangements with V and J called that TCRdb kept. Clones are partly lost; checked studies trace under half to an unresolved V gene and leave the rest unexplained. Clonal size and the V and J genes are those of that table, whereas D and trimming came from the DNA. The sample table lists over 150,000 clones, more than 65% of them with a count of one. Around 14% of the sample goes to the ten largest clones.

This sequence uses TRBV27 and TRBJ2-7; TRBD2 is possibly the D segment (8 matching bases). The sequencing input was peripheral blood. This sequence was found in a human donor in a cohort sampled during active COVID-19. Here the CDR3 is given as CASSLQGTRPREQYF. The DNA sequence reads TGTGCCAGCAGCCTACAGGGGACTAGACCTAGGGAGCAGTACTTC.